The 20 T cell receptor beta chains in this list originate from one sample, sequenced in a study of T cells in Graves' hyperthyroidism and ophthalmopathy. The investigators amplified TCR beta CDR3 regions from RNA transcripts. HTBI primers were the set used in a first-round RT-PCR of the TCR CDR3. From the multiplex PCR reads, TCRdb called clonotypes with MiXCR, one entry per CDR3 protein. The sample includes a few hundred thousand distinct CDR3 sequences, over 35% of them seen just once. What was sequenced was peripheral blood or thyroid tissue (not recorded which). The origin of the receptors is an adult woman with Graves' disease, either hyperthyroidism or ophthalmopathy (not recorded which).

The V and J genes are TRBV7-2 and TRBJ2-5, with a possible D match to TRBD1 (5 bases). The CDR3 contains 15 residues. Looked up from germline, CDR1 is SGHTA and CDR2 is FQGNSA. V was pared by 1 base and J by 9 bases, with 18 bases between. CDR3 nucleotides: TGTGCCAGCAGCTTAGGGTCAGTTACAGGTCAGCCCCAGTACTTC. Translation: CASSLGSVTGQPQYF.

The chain links TRBV7-9 to TRBJ1-5; D ambiguous. CDR1 is SEHNR, CDR2 FQNEAQ, per germline (reference sequence). There are 13 residues in the CDR3. Trimming left V 5 bases short and J 6 bases short, with 11 bases between. The CDR3 sequence is CASSLYGGQPQHF. The DNA of the CDR3 is TGTGCCAGCAGCCTCTACGGAGGTCAGCCCCAGCATTTT.

This clonotype was seen many times. This chain connects TRBV29-1 to TRBJ1-1, with TRBD1 as a possible D gene (5 bases). CDR3 size: 13 residues. Germline V gene lookup returns CDR1 SQVTM and CDR2 ANQGSEA. V gave up 5 bases and J gave up 1 base, with 11 bases separating them. As DNA, the CDR3 is TGCAGCGTTAGGGACGGCTGGAACACTGAAGCTTTCTTT. This encodes CSVRDGWNTEAFF. Using reference TRBV29-1 and TRBJ1-1 for the parts outside the CDR3, the full variable domain is SAVISQKPSRDICQRGTSLTIQCQVDSQVTMMFWYRQQPGQSLTLIATANQGSEATYESGFVIDKFPISRPNLTFSTLTVSNMSPEDSSIYLCSVRDGWNTEAFFGQGTRLTVV.

The chain is built from TRBV6-5 and TRBJ2-7; no clear D gene. V was shortened by 0 bases and J by 2 bases, with 14 bases between the two germline ends. Germline assignment: CDR1 MNHEY and CDR2 SVGAGI. The CDR3 totals 16 residues. CDR3: CASSYSATESTYEQYF. Here the CDR3 DNA reads TGTGCCAGCAGTTACTCGGCAACTGAATCTACCTACGAGCAGTACTTC.

V is TRBV9 and J is TRBJ2-5; D possibly uses TRBD1 or TRBD2 (5 bases each). Germline-derived CDR1 and CDR2 are SGDLS and YYNGEE. This CDR3 has 13 residues. The V end was cut by 1 base, the J end by 5 bases, with 9 bases between. CDR3 bases: TGTGCCAGCAGCGTATCAGGGACGGAGACCCAGTACTTC. The encoded protein is CASSVSGTETQYF.

This clonotype was seen a few times. This chain joins TRBV20-1 and TRBJ2-3, with 12 bases matching TRBD2. The germline V gene has CDR1 DFQATT and CDR2 SNEGSKA (reference sequence). The CDR3 spans 16 residues. J lost 6 bases, V lost 0 bases, and 7 bases had no gene match. In DNA form, the CDR3 reads TGCAGTGCTAGAGATCGCGGACTAGCGGGATCCGATACGCAGTATTTT. Its translation is CSARDRGLAGSDTQYF.

This rearrangement joins TRBV7-9 to TRBJ1-2; a possible D gene is TRBD1 (6 bases). V was cut by 5 bases and J by 0 bases, with 13 bases left in between. This CDR3 has 15 residues. CDR1 is SEHNR, CDR2 FQNEAQ, per germline (reference sequence). As DNA, the CDR3 is TGTGCCAGCAGCCTGGACAGCCGTACTAACTATGGCTACACCTTC. Translating gives CASSLDSRTNYGYTF.

The table lists this clonotype with many counts. For the CDR3, the DNA is TGCAGTGCTAGAACACACAGTGATAGCAATCAGCCCCAGCATTTT. This sequence encodes CSARTHSDSNQPQHF. The genes are TRBV20-1 and TRBJ1-5; D uncertain. Germline CDR1 and CDR2: DFQATT and SNEGSKA (reference sequence). V was shortened by 2 bases and J by 0 bases, with 11 bases between the two germline ends. The CDR3 covers 15 residues.

This sequence joins TRBV2 and TRBJ2-7; D unresolved. The length of the CDR3 is 14 residues. Trimming cost V 7 bases and J 2 bases, with 15 bases left between them. The germline gives CDR1 SNHLY, CDR2 FYNNEI. The CDR3 reads CASNSVDLTYEQYF. The DNA of the CDR3 is TGTGCCAGCAATTCTGTAGACTTAACCTACGAGCAGTACTTC.

The sample holds many counts of this clonotype. V and J are TRBV7-9 and TRBJ2-7; D is undetermined. CDR1 and CDR2 from the germline V gene are SEHNR and FQNEAQ (reference sequence). Trimming pared 4 bases from V and 2 bases from J, leaving 12 bases between. The CDR3 is 14 amino acids. The DNA of the CDR3 is TGTGCCAGCAGCTCTCCAGAGAGTCCCTACGAGCAGTACTTC. Protein product: CASSSPESPYEQYF.

In this sample, this clonotype turned up many times. The V and J genes are TRBV29-1 and TRBJ2-5, with a tentative D call TRBD1 (6 bases). This CDR3 has 13 amino acids. Germline V lookup: CDR1 SQVTM, CDR2 ANQGSEA. The ends were cut back, 4 bases at V and 3 bases at J, with 12 bases in the middle. In DNA form, the CDR3 reads TGCAGCGTTGCGGACAGACAAAAAGAGACCCAGTACTTC. As protein: CSVADRQKETQYF.

This chain uses TRBV20-1 with TRBJ1-2; a weak D match, TRBD1 (6 bases). V lost 0 bases and J lost 6, with 29 bases in between. This CDR3 is built from 19 residues. From germline, CDR1 is DFQATT and CDR2 SNEGSKA (reference sequence). The CDR3 sequence is CSARDRRSGTTSGDDGYTF. As DNA, the CDR3 is TGCAGTGCTAGAGATCGGCGGTCCGGGACAACTTCCGGGGACGATGGCTACACCTTC.

This clonotype was observed a handful of times. J is TRBJ2-2 and V is TRBV2; D not resolved. CDR1 and CDR2 (germline): SNHLY, FYNNEI. The CDR3 loop spans 14 amino acids. With 4 bases removed from V and 6 bases from J, the gap between germline ends came to 12 bases. The CDR3 spells CASSASVVAGELFF. The CDR3 bases are TGTGCCAGCAGTGCCTCCGTGGTCGCCGGGGAGCTGTTTTTT.

Ten or more counts support this clonotype. J is TRBJ2-7 and V is TRBV29-1; tentatively, D is TRBD1 (6 bases). Germline V gives CDR1 SQVTM, CDR2 ANQGSEA. Trimming pared 5 bases from V and 3 bases from J, leaving 14 bases between. The CDR3 is 13 residues long. CDR3 residues: CSVFQDSDYEQYF. CDR3 nucleotide sequence: TGCAGCGTTTTCCAGGACAGCGACTACGAGCAGTACTTC.

This clonotype has a count of ten or more. The chain has TRBV20-1 and TRBJ2-7; 8 nucleotides match TRBD2. The CDR3 has 13 amino acids. V lost 6 bases and J lost 3; bases outside the gene matches: 7. In germline, CDR1 is DFQATT, CDR2 SNEGSKA (reference sequence). The CDR3 bases are TGCAGTGCCCAACTAGCGGCTCACTACGAGCAGTACTTC. Encoded protein: CSAQLAAHYEQYF.

This clonotype was recorded at least ten times. This rearrangement joins TRBV19 to TRBJ1-1; weak D call: TRBD1 (5 bases). The CDR3 extends over 15 amino acids. CDR1 LNHDA and CDR2 SQIVND come from the germline V gene (reference sequence). Trimming stripped 3 bases from V and 2 bases from J, with 13 bases between. CDR3 region: CASSIPGRANTEAFF. Here the CDR3 DNA reads TGTGCCAGTAGTATTCCGGGCAGGGCCAACACTGAAGCTTTCTTT.

The gene calls are TRBV9 and TRBJ1-5, with D perhaps TRBD1 (6 bases). Between the trimmed V and J ends, which lost 4 bases and 2 bases, there was a span of 16 bases. CDR1 SGDLS and CDR2 YYNGEE come from the germline V gene. The CDR3 length is 16 residues. Here the CDR3 reads CASSPGGQLGNQPQHF. DNA for the CDR3: TGTGCCAGCAGCCCCGGGGGGCAGCTAGGCAATCAGCCCCAGCATTTT.

The chain links TRBV7-9 to TRBJ1-6, with 11 bases matching TRBD1. CDR1 is SEHNR, CDR2 FQNEAQ, per germline (reference sequence). The CDR3 is made up of 17 amino acids. Unmatched junction bases numbered 9, after V lost 5 bases and J lost 6 bases. The CDR3 reads CASSTPGQGGFNSPLHF. The CDR3 nucleotides are TGTGCCAGCAGCACGCCGGGACAGGGGGGATTTAATTCACCCCTCCACTTT.

This chain links TRBV10-3 with TRBJ1-5; possible D gene TRBD1, 5 bases. Germline CDR1 reads ENHRY; CDR2 reads SYGVKD. CDR3 length: 14 residues. Trimming stripped 2 bases from V and 6 bases from J, with 11 bases between. The CDR3 here is CAISERGEGQPQHF. The CDR3 coding sequence is TGTGCCATCAGTGAGAGGGGAGAGGGTCAGCCCCAGCATTTT.

The chain combines TRBV20-1 with TRBJ2-5; 9 bases align to TRBD1. The CDR3 has 15 amino acids. J gave up 4 bases and V 5 bases, and 11 bases lay outside the gene matches. Per germline, CDR1 DFQATT and CDR2 SNEGSKA (reference sequence). CDR3 sequence (DNA): TGCAGTGCTCTGGGACAGGGCACCTTGGGAGAGACCCAGTACTTC. This sequence encodes CSALGQGTLGETQYF.